This T cell receptor (beta chain) is drawn from a study of blood T cell repertoires in COVID-19. For the study at large: COVID-19 samples collected from the United States, Italy and Spain covered acute and convalescent phases. T cells, B-cell-depleted T cells, or PBMCs supplied cDNA or gDNA.

V lost 2 bases and J lost 5; bases outside the gene matches: 5. CDR1 is LNHDA, CDR2 SQIVND, per germline (reference sequence). The CDR3 is 15 residues long. Data came from immunoSEQ multiplex PCR; TCRdb stores just in-frame clones and leaves some out. This sample has about 180,000 clones; around 83% occur once, and the top ten carry 1.5% to 1.7%. This chain links TRBV19 with TRBJ2-1, with TRBD2 identical over 8 bases. The receptor comes from a human donor in a cohort sampled during active COVID-19. The sample consisted of peripheral blood. The CDR3 nucleotides read TGTGCCAGTAGTATATTCACTAGCGGCGACAATGAGCAGTTCTTC. Translated: CASSIFTSGDNEQFF.